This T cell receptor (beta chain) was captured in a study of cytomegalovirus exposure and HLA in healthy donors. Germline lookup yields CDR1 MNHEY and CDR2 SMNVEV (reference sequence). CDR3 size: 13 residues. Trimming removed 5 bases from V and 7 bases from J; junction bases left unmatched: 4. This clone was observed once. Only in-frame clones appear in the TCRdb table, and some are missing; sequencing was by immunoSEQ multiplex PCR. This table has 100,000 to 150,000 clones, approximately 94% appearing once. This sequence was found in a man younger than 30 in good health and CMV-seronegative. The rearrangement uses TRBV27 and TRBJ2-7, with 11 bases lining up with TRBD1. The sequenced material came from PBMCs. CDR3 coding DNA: TGTGCCAGCAGTAAGGACAGGGGGCAGGAGCAGTACTTC. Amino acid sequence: CASSKDRGQEQYF.